The entry below gives a single T cell receptor beta chain sequence along with its context. This clonotype was seen just once. Its antigen remains undetermined. No qualities accompany the bases; no much larger clone lies one base away. One read provides weak support. Data came from an Illumina HiSeq 1500. TCRdb passed the public sequencing reads through fastp at Q25 and MiXCR, retaining productive beta sequences. Rows are combined by CDR3 protein, so each entry shows the most common genes and DNA. Across this sample there are more than 400,000 distinct CDR3 sequences, with approximately 26% seen only once. In total, the top ten clones hold around 14% of the sample. Spanning cysteine to phenylalanine, the CDR3 consists of 14 amino acids. Left in the record is the CDR3 DNA by itself, 42 bases read in frame from the first base. Trimming removed 7 bases from V and 15 bases from J; the gene matches leave 14 bases unexplained. Looking up the germline V gene yields CDR1 MNHEY and CDR2 SVGEGT.

This sample is drawn from a study of T cell repertoires in cytomegalovirus infection (dated by TCRdb to the late 2010s). With respect to the entire study: Donor HLA type was relevant to the analysis, as public TCR beta signatures indicated carriage of CMV infection together with the matching HLA type.

Paper-wide results and their limitations: Carriers of CMV infection plus the relevant HLA type were discriminated by the cumulative frequency of public TCR beta family members in the study cohort and in an independent roughly 320-donor cohort. The ex vivo response was dominated by HLA-C-restricted CMV-specific TCR beta clonotypes, which also provided the single most frequent clonotype in two of eight donors.

The sample consisted of PBMCs. This TCR was sampled from a human donor in good health (CMV status not recorded). Some clones in this sample may be carry-over from other donors' samples. The sequence links TRBV6-2 or TRBV6-3 to TRBJ2-1; the junction holds 11 bases that match TRBD2. The CDR3 protein sequence reads: CASTASLAGVRPFF. The DNA is TGTGCCAGCACCGCCTCACTAGCGGGAGTCCGTCCGTTCTTC.